This TCR beta chain appears in the sequencing data of a study of T cell responses to AZD1222 COVID-19 vaccine (dated by TCRdb to the early 2020s). Context from the whole study: AZD1222 recipients whose second dose came at about 4 weeks and those whose second dose came at about 12 weeks were combined into one group, since spike-specific TCR depth and breadth did not differ between the two schedules. Trial participants were enrolled into age subgroups of 18-55, 56-69 and 70-plus years, which contained 148, 28 and 57 TCR-sequenced participants, respectively. TCR sequencing was performed for about 250 trial participants, of whom 200 to 220 were given two doses of AZD1222 and around 25 were given two doses of MenACWY control vaccine. General conclusions and limits of the study: Most participants were white British and females outnumbered males, and the authors suggested that clonal diversity may have been underestimated. Spike-specific TCR breadth and depth rose significantly after two AZD1222 doses compared with day 0 and with MenACWY recipients. Because no day 14 peak-response samples were available, the repertoires could be characterized only after the peak T cell response. In the small 56-69-year group, the increase in depth fell short of significance, most likely because of low power. Vaccine-associated CD4 TCRs spanned the whole spike protein, with dominant responses in regions 160-218 and 743-854. Conclusions about previously exposed vaccinees were limited because only six AZD1222 recipients were SARS-CoV-2 seropositive at baseline. Nearly half of unique spike-specific TCRs reportedly recognized epitopes outside regions mutated in the B.1.351 and B.1.1.7 variants.

The CDR3 regions of human TCRbeta chains were subjected to immunosequencing. The authors' analysis ran thus. TCRs in the repertoires were compared against a reference library of SARS-CoV-2-specific TCRs that had been generated with the MIRA antigen-specificity platform. Breadth was defined as the fraction of unique TCRs that were SARS-CoV-2-associated, and depth was defined as the fraction of total T cells that were SARS-CoV-2-associated. Using the MIRA data, every spike-specific TCR was mapped to the spike region that the TCR reacted to and assigned to either a CD4 or a CD8 class. Log10-transformed breadth and depth values were compared by one-way ANOVA with Sidak's multiple comparisons tests. The table was pulled from immuneACCESS by TCRdb, which kept in-frame rearrangements only. Such tables lose some clones; where checked, under half of the loss comes from unresolved V genes, and the rest has no known cause. That table furnishes V, J and clone size, whereas the DNA furnished D and trimming. In all, the sample holds over 120,000 clones, and more than 80% of those were seen once. The ten largest clones take up 1.6% of the sample.

This specimen's time point label, per the study, means: baseline before first vaccination. Samples from vaccinated people were obtained from the UK trials COV001 and COV002, which included a single-blind randomized controlled phase 2/3 trial of AZD1222 (ChAdOx1 nCoV-19) in healthy adults. For TCRbeta chain sequencing, PBMC samples were collected from trial participants at day 0 and at day 28 after the second dose. Per the germline V gene, SNHLY is the CDR1 and FYNNEI is the CDR2. The CDR3 runs 15 residues from the cysteine to the phenylalanine. Only the CDR3 portion is preserved as DNA: 45 bases, with reading frame beginning at the first base. V loses 6 bases at its end and J loses 6 bases; junction bases beyond the gene matches: 6. As concerns this clone: The antigen this receptor binds is unknown. Per-nucleotide qualities are absent, and no much larger clonotype sits a single base away.

This receptor was obtained from an adult in good health. The chain couples TRBV2 to TRBJ1-5, with 12 bases in between that match TRBD1. Material: peripheral blood, obtained on day 0 of AZD1222 vaccination. For the CDR3, the sequence is CASSKPGQGAQPQHF. The DNA sequence reads TGTGCCAGCAGCAAACCGGGACAGGGGGCTCAGCCCCAGCATTTT. Supplemented by the reference TRBV2 and TRBJ1-5 proteins around the CDR3, the complete variable domain is EPEVTQTPSHQVTQMGQEVILRCVPISNHLYFYWYRQILGQKVEFLVSFYNNEISEKSEIFDDQFSVERPDGSNFTLKIRSTKLEDSAMYFCASSKPGQGAQPQHFGDGTRLSIL.